These T cell receptor beta chains were read from a single sample in a study of human T cells and chemical hapten exposure. Each CDR3 protein is one row after TCRdb ran MiXCR on the RACE reads. The sample has some 250,000 distinct CDR3 sequences, just under 8% seen once. This sample comprised whole blood, obtained in connection with sensitization to the hapten diphenylcyclopropenone (DPC). Receptors were obtained from a man aged 18 to 29 with alopecia areata. Some clones in this sample may be carry-over from other donors' samples. The CDR3 runs from the conserved cysteine through the conserved F or W. The D gene is left open where the match is weak. The size field is filled for only some rows; it gives once, few, many or a size class.

.	12	TRBV7-9	.	TRBJ2-3	CASSLLSDTQYF	TGTGCCAGCAGCTTACTGAGCGATACGCAGTATTTT
.	16	TRBV4-3	few	TRBJ2-1	CASSPRLVSSYNEQFF	TGCGCCAGCAGCCCCCGACTTGTCAGCTCCTACAATGAGCAGTTCTTC
.	17	TRBV5-1	few	TRBJ2-5	CASSLSFGIADKETQYF	TGCGCCAGCAGCTTGTCATTCGGGATAGCGGATAAAGAGACCCAGTACTTC
.	13	TRBV4-3	.	TRBJ2-5	CASSQVRRETQYF	TGCGCCAGCAGCCAAGTTCGGAGGGAGACCCAGTACTTC
TRBD1	15	TRBV4-3	many	TRBJ1-1	CASSSRTGADTEAFF	TGCGCCAGCAGCTCCCGGACAGGGGCGGACACTGAAGCTTTCTTT
.	15	TRBV28	many	TRBJ2-5	CASSSPIVSKETQYF	TGTGCCAGCAGTTCCCCCATTGTGTCGAAAGAGACCCAGTACTTC
TRBD1	15	TRBV12-3/TRBV12-4	few	TRBJ1-1	CASSPRGGGNTEAFF	TGTGCCAGCAGCCCCAGGGGGGGAGGGAACACTGAAGCTTTCTTT
.	15	TRBV7-2	many	TRBJ1-4	CASSLNAGSNEKLFF	TGTGCCAGCAGCTTAAACGCAGGGAGTAATGAAAAACTGTTTTTT
.	13	TRBV29-1	few	TRBJ2-2	CSVVEGAPGELFF	TGCAGCGTTGTGGAGGGGGCGCCCGGGGAGCTGTTTTTT
TRBD1	15	TRBV7-8	few	TRBJ2-3	CASSFNRGLTDTQYF	TGTGCCAGCAGCTTCAACAGGGGGCTAACGGATACGCAGTATTTT
.	15	TRBV9	few	TRBJ2-1	CASSVQGLSYNEQFF	TGTGCCAGCAGCGTGCAGGGGCTTTCCTACAATGAGCAGTTCTTC
.	13	TRBV12-3/TRBV12-4	many	TRBJ2-2	CASSLIGVGELFF	TGTGCCAGCAGTTTAATAGGGGTCGGGGAGCTGTTTTTT
TRBD1	16	TRBV10-3	.	TRBJ1-1	CAIREDRGLMNTEAFF	TGTGCCATCCGGGAGGACAGGGGGCTAATGAACACTGAAGCTTTCTTT
.	14	TRBV28	few	TRBJ1-6	CASSLYTEGSPLHF	TGTGCCAGCAGTTTATATACAGAGGGTTCACCCCTCCACTTT
TRBD1	12	TRBV20-1	few	TRBJ1-3	CSANRGGDTIYF	TGCAGTGCTAACAGGGGAGGTGACACCATATATTTT
.	17	TRBV27	few	TRBJ1-3	CASSLPTPGHYGNTIYF	TGTGCCAGCAGTTTACCGACTCCGGGACATTACGGAAACACCATATATTTT
TRBD2	17	TRBV6-6	.	TRBJ2-3	CASSYSGLAGYTDTQYF	TGTGCCAGCAGTTACTCCGGACTAGCGGGATACACAGATACGCAGTATTTT